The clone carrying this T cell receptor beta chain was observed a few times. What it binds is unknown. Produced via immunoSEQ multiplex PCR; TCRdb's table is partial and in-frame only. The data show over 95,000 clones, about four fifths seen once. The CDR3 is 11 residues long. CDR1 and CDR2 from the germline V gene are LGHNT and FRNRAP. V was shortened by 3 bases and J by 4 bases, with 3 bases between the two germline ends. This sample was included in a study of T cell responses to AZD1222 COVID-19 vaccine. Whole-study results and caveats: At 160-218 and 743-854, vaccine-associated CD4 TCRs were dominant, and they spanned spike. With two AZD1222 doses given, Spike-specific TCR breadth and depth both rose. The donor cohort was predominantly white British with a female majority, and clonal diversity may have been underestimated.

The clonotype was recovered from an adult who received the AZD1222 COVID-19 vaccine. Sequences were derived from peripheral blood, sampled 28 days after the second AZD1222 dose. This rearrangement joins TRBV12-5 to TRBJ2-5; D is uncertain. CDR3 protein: CASGFGETQYF. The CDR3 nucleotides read TGTGCTAGTGGTTTCGGAGAGACCCAGTACTTC.